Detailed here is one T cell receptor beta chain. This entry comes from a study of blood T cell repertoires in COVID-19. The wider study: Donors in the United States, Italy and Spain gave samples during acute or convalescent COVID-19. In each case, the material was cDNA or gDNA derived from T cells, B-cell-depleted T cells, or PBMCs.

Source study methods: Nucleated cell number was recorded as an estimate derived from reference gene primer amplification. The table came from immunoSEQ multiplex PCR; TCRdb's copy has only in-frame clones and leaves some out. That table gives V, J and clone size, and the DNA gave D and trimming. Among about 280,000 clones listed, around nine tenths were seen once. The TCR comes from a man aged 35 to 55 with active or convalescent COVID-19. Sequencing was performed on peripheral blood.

The CDR3 sequence is CASSQRRAYTEAFF. The DNA of the CDR3 is TGTGCCAGCAGTCAACGCCGAGCGTACACTGAAGCTTTCTTT. This chain connects TRBV3-1 (or the pseudogene TRBV3-2) to TRBJ1-1; D gene unclear. V gave up 6 bases and J gave up 3 bases, with 14 bases separating them. The germline V gene encodes CDR1 LGHDT and CDR2 YNNKEL (reference sequence). This CDR3 region has 14 residues.